These 13 T cell receptor beta chains were all obtained from the same sample, sequenced in a study of control samples from healthy donors and cancer patients (dated by TCRdb to between 2020 and 2021). The library was produced with the immunoSEQ multiplex PCR assay. The table was pulled from immuneACCESS by TCRdb, which kept in-frame rearrangements only. Such tables lose some clones; where checked, under half of the loss comes from unresolved V genes, and the rest has no known cause. A total of some 98,000 clones appear in this sample, approximately 88% of them only once. The leading ten clones occupy under 40% of the sample. Sequenced material: PBMCs. The receptors come from a man in his 70s with lung cancer.

The V gene is TRBV3-1 (or the pseudogene TRBV3-2), the J gene TRBJ1-4; D perhaps matches TRBD1 (5 bases). With 2 bases removed from V and 3 bases from J, the gap between germline ends came to 10 bases. CDR1 LGHDT and CDR2 YNNKEL come from the germline V gene (reference sequence). This CDR3 is built from 15 residues. The CDR3 here is CASSQQGPANEKLFF. For the CDR3, the DNA is TGTGCCAGCAGCCAACAGGGTCCGGCTAATGAAAAACTGTTTTTT.

The chain has TRBV30 and TRBJ1-2; TRBD1 aligns across 7 bases. The CDR3 is 14 residues long. With 3 bases clipped from V and 8 bases from J, the junction kept 12 bases outside the gene matches. Per the germline V gene, CDR1 is GTSNPN and CDR2 is SVGIG (reference sequence). The CDR3 DNA is TGTGCCTGGAGCCAGGGGGGTTCGGGGACCGGCTACACCTTC. This sequence encodes CAWSQGGSGTGYTF.

This sequence joins TRBV7-9 and TRBJ1-1; 8 nucleotides agree with TRBD1. After removal of 5 bases from V and 4 bases from J, the junction contained 9 bases not matched to a gene. The CDR3 covers 15 residues. Germline V gives CDR1 SEHNR, CDR2 FQNEAQ (reference sequence). The CDR3 loop reads CASSLPQGASTEAFF. In DNA form, the CDR3 reads TGTGCCAGCAGCCTCCCCCAGGGGGCGAGCACTGAAGCTTTCTTT.

In DNA, the CDR3 is TGTGCCAGCAGCCAAATGGGGGACTACCCCGCCTACGAGCAGTACTTC. Amino acid sequence: CASSQMGDYPAYEQYF. J is TRBJ2-7 and V is TRBV3-1 (or the pseudogene TRBV3-2); 7 bases match TRBD2. Unmatched junction bases numbered 9, after V lost 2 bases and J lost 2 bases. This CDR3 comprises 16 residues. Germline lookup yields CDR1 LGHDT and CDR2 YNNKEL (reference sequence).

CDR3 amino acids: CATSGFRSSNQPQHF. CDR3 bases: TGTGCCACCAGCGGGTTTAGGAGTAGCAATCAGCCCCAGCATTTT. The gene calls are TRBV15 and TRBJ1-5; the D is unclear. This CDR3 contains 15 residues. The V end lost 5 bases, the J end lost 0 bases, and 11 bases lay between the germline ends. In germline, CDR1 is LNHNV, CDR2 YYDKDF (reference sequence).

There are a few counts of this clone. This chain connects TRBV18 to TRBJ1-2; D unclear. The germline V gene has CDR1 KGHSH and CDR2 LQKENI. The length of the CDR3 is 16 residues. The V end was cut by 0 bases, the J end by 6 bases, with 17 bases between. CDR3 residues: CASSPPSANKRDGYTF. In DNA form, the CDR3 reads TGTGCCAGCTCACCACCCTCTGCGAATAAACGGGATGGCTACACCTTC.

The chain couples TRBV5-1 to TRBJ2-2; 12 nucleotides agree with TRBD2. The V gene end was trimmed by 4 bases and the J gene end by 6 bases; junction bases not matched to a gene: 7. This CDR3 contains 16 residues. Per germline, CDR1 SGHRS and CDR2 YFSETQ. Written as DNA, the CDR3 is TGCGCCAGCAGCGATCGACTAGCGGGGGTTTCCGGGGAGCTGTTTTTT. Protein: CASSDRLAGVSGELFF.

This clone appeared once. The genes are TRBV29-1 and TRBJ1-1, with D perhaps TRBD1 (5 bases). CDR1 is SQVTM and CDR2 is ANQGSEA in the germline V gene. Trimming shortened V by 4 bases and J by 8 bases, and 23 bases separated the two germline ends. CDR3 size: 15 residues. The CDR3 DNA follows: TGCAGCGTTGTCCTAGGGGCTAGATACCCCTTGGAAGCTTTCTTT. Translation gives CSVVLGARYPLEAFF.

This chain uses TRBV9 with TRBJ2-3; a weak D match, TRBD2 (7 bases). V was cut by 0 bases and J by 2 bases, with 13 bases left in between. CDR3 length: 16 residues. The germline V gene encodes CDR1 SGDLS and CDR2 YYNGEE. CDR3 protein: CASSVAGGATTDTQYF. In DNA, the CDR3 is TGTGCCAGCAGCGTAGCTGGGGGGGCCACCACAGATACGCAGTATTTT.

J is TRBJ1-5 and V is TRBV18; no reliable D call. The V end was cut by 3 bases, the J end by 0 bases, with 6 bases between. Germline CDR1 KGHSH, CDR2 LQKENI. The CDR3 has 14 amino acids. DNA of the CDR3: TGTGCCAGCTCACCGACGAATAGCAATCAGCCCCAGCATTTT. Translating gives CASSPTNSNQPQHF.

V is TRBV6-5 and J is TRBJ1-3, with D unclear. From germline, CDR1 is MNHEY and CDR2 SVGAGI. There are 13 residues in the CDR3. V lost 6 bases and J lost 2, with 8 bases in between. CDR3 DNA sequence: TGTGCCAGCAGGATCTCGGCTGGAAACACCATATATTTT. Its protein is CASRISAGNTIYF.

The V and J genes are TRBV10-1 and TRBJ1-1; tentatively, D is TRBD1 (6 bases). Looked up from germline, CDR1 is WNHNN and CDR2 is SYGVQD (reference sequence). The CDR3 covers 13 residues. Trimming took off 9 bases at V and 3 bases at J, with 14 bases between the two ends. The CDR3 region has the DNA TGCGCCAGTTCGACAGGAGTTCACACTGAAGCTTTCTTT. Encoded protein: CASSTGVHTEAFF.

The rearrangement links TRBV9 to TRBJ2-7; the match to TRBD1 covers 10 bases. This CDR3 contains 14 residues. Germline loops: CDR1 SGDLS, CDR2 YYNGEE. Germline trimming cut 4 bases from V and 3 bases from J; bases unmatched to any gene: 4. CDR3: CASSFRDRGYEQYF. As DNA, the CDR3 is TGTGCCAGCAGCTTCCGGGACAGGGGCTACGAGCAGTACTTC. The full variable domain, rest sourced from reference TRBV9 and TRBJ2-7, is DSGVTQTPKHLITATGQRVTLRCSPRSGDLSVYWYQQSLDQGLQFLIQYYNGEERAKGNILERFSAQQFPDLHSELNLSSLELGDSALYFCASSFRDRGYEQYFGPGTRLTVT.